The entry that follows covers one TCR beta chain sequence. Its cognate antigen has yet to be identified. Base qualities are not recorded, but no much larger clone differs from it by a single base. Libraries were built with the immunoSEQ multiplex PCR assay. For the multiplex PCR, a mixture combining 60 forward primers for TCR Vbeta segments and 13 reverse primers for TCR Jbeta segments was used. The CDR3 region of rearranged TCR beta genes was amplified from genomic DNA with a multiplex PCR assay. The amplified TCR beta libraries were sequenced on the Illumina HiSeq System as 87-base-pair reads. Per the source publication's procedure: In a later analysis, 77 million or so unique TCR beta chains were counted across the 650 to 700 repertoires, and around 11 million of these chains were shared by at least two donors. A nearest-neighbor algorithm error-corrected the raw reads and collapsed the reads into unique sequences, merging closely related sequences to remove PCR and sequencing errors. Alignment of CDR3 sequences to IMGT reference sequences was used to assign V, D and J gene segments. For a sequence to be retained, a match of at least six nucleotides was required to both a V gene segment and a J gene segment. Rearrangements were classified as productive when the CDR3 lacked stop codons and remained in frame with V and J, and all other rearrangements were classified as non-productive. Following IMGT convention, CDR3 was defined as the stretch from the second conserved V-encoded cysteine up to the conserved J-encoded phenylalanine. The earlier analysis of roughly 590 of the donors excluded sequences that lacked an unambiguous match to a single V gene segment. An earlier analysis of fewer than 650 of the donors classified V segments as functional when productive rearrangements were above 56.7% and as segregating when the standard deviation between donors was above 5%. To diagnose cytomegalovirus status from the catalog of TCR beta chain sequences, a statistical classification framework was built. V and J gene assignment, in a later analysis, came from comparing TCR nucleotide sequences with IMGT/GENE-DB human TR gene sequences. The TCRdist pipeline was used in a later analysis to assign CDR3 sequences and most-parsimonious VDJ recombination scenarios. In a later analysis, each TCR beta chain was defined by its CDR3 amino acid sequence together with its V-gene family, and reads without a unique V-gene family were excluded. In a later analysis, some 600 highly shared, low-generation-probability nucleotide sequences were removed to address suspected cross-contamination and a sequencing artifact. For each public chain, a later analysis derived a clonal expansion index from normalized ranks of inferred template counts within each repertoire. Generation probabilities in a later analysis came from a VDJ recombination model fitted to out-of-frame rearrangements, and those results were checked against IGoR. In a later analysis, TCR-TCR, TCR-HLA and TCR-CMV co-occurrence was scored with hypergeometric tests, and a repertoire-size bias correction was applied to TCR pairs. A later analysis estimated false discovery rates by permuting HLA or CMV assignments 20 times. A later analysis grouped co-occurring TCRs with DBSCAN, adding TCRdist sequence similarity when clustering within HLA-allele-positive subsets. Repertoires with fewer than 30,000 or more than 120,000 public chains, plus five repertoires with anomalous nucleotide sharing, were excluded from co-occurrence clustering. In TCRdb, the immuneACCESS table is reduced to in-frame sequences with V and J assigned. These tables do not hold every clone; where another copy was compared, an unresolved V gene accounts for under half, and the others remain unexplained. The D gene and trimming were derived from the DNA, and the V and J assignments and clone size from that table. For this sample there are 100,000 to 150,000 clones; around three quarters appear just once. The leading ten clones occupy about 1.7% of the sample.

CDR1 and CDR2 were assigned from the germline V gene as SQVTM and ANQGSEA. Compared with germline, V lacks 4 bases and J lacks 1 base; bases without a gene match: 6. The CDR3 numbers 16 residues from cysteine through phenylalanine. The entry retains the CDR3 DNA only, 48 bases that are in frame from base 1. The cohort comprised more than 550 healthy bone marrow donors. Cohort members were all nominally healthy when sampled, although unrecorded immune exposures were likely present. The donor was CMV seronegative and was included in the group of 352 seronegative cohort members. Every donor gave a peripheral blood sample, and the peripheral blood mononuclear cells from that sample were used for TCR beta sequencing. Genomic DNA was extracted from the blood cell samples with the Qiagen DNeasy Blood Extraction Kit. These data are taken from a study of cytomegalovirus exposure and HLA in healthy donors (dated by TCRdb to about 2017). Describing the broader study: In an earlier analysis of some 610 of the donors, around 290 Gb of sequence data and roughly 100 million unique TCR beta sequences from 150 million to 200 million T cells were reported. Donor age, sex, ethnicity and CMV serostatus were collected together with the repertoire data. A later analysis re-analyzed previously published TCR beta repertoires from 650 to 800 donors and added high-resolution HLA genotyping to study TCR occurrence patterns. The study profiled the T cell repertoires of 550 to 700 subjects by immunosequencing and related them to cytomegalovirus serostatus. Both class I and class II loci were covered by HLA typing, at four-digit resolution. About 310 gigabases of sequencing data and approximately 84 million unique TCR sequences were included in an early release covering about 700 HLA-typed donors. Roughly five DR-DQ haplotypes were handled as single units for association and clustering because linkage in the cohort was strong. Typing coverage varied by locus: about 629-640 donors for A, B, C, DRB1 and DQB1; about 520 for DQA1; 600 to 610 for DPA1; around 490 for DPB1. Besides the first cohort of some 670 subjects, a separate validation cohort made up of roughly 130 different subjects was used. A later genetic analysis used genome-wide SNP genotypes for about 55% of the 666 donors, treating that subset as a discovery cohort. Of the 300 to 500 genotyped donors, less than 85% were placed in the genetic ancestry cluster associated with self-reported Caucasian donors. All discovery cohort repertoires had been generated on a single sequencing platform. To predict cytomegalovirus infection status, the study combined high-throughput TCR immunosequencing, statistical association of individual TCRs with disease status, and machine learning. On average, roughly 250,000 unique TCR beta nucleotide sequences were sequenced per donor among fewer than 500 genotyped donors of the cohort, with about 19% of those sequences being non-productive. To decide whether each TCR beta V gene segment behaved as functional or pseudogenic, an earlier analysis of 587 of the donors relied on high-throughput TCR beta sequencing. The later analysis used no new phenotypic data to find candidate immune exposures, relying instead on TCR beta sequences and their occurrence across donors. The study aimed to test whether cataloging public T cell receptors could reveal signatures of past pathogen exposure.

The research as a whole found: Assigning TCR associations to individual alleles was difficult when HLA alleles, especially DR and DQ, strongly co-occurred. In both the original and validation cohorts, the classifier was reported to diagnose cytomegalovirus status with high specificity and sensitivity. In vitro tests confirmed that a few of the cytomegalovirus-associated TCR beta chains recognize cytomegalovirus antigens. An earlier analysis of approximately 590 of the donors showed that most TCR beta V segments appeared in productive rearrangements either about 90% or about 30% of the time, which broadly matched IMGT annotations. According to a later analysis, parvovirus B19, influenza, CMV and Epstein-Barr virus appeared linked to several top co-occurrence clusters. In a later genetic analysis, fewer N-insertions in productive TCRs were reported among donors in an Asian-associated ancestry cluster than the roughly 670-donor mean. Over 15 rarely observed V segments, including chromosome 9 orphons, were excluded from the earlier analysis of approximately 500 of the donors because counts were too low. In a later analysis, HLA-associated TCR beta chains were found to be more clonally expanded and to have lower generation probabilities than equally common non-associated chains. In a later analysis, the rate of TCR association differed among HLA loci, with DRB1 alleles having the most associated TCRs and HLA-C alleles having the fewest. Most CMV-associated TCR beta chains appeared to be HLA-restricted in a later analysis, and the HLA associations seemed to be driven largely by CMV exposure. Specific HLA alleles were associated with 15,000 to 20,000 TCR beta sequences at a false discovery rate of 0.05 in a later analysis. Roughly uniform sequencing depth across donors was assumed in presence/absence analyses, although this assumption may not hold. The cohort was sequenced for TCR beta chains only, and without alpha or paired-chain data the features that could be detected were limited. A later genetic analysis associated a missense DCLRE1C variant with V-gene and J-gene trimming of TCR beta chains, and an independent cohort replicated the association. The authors suggested that the approach could potentially be extended to other disease states and immunological phenotypes. HLA typing was unavailable for some donors at each locus, so association tests used only the typed subset. Because the 87-base-pair reads could not distinguish some IMGT-functional V segments, including TRBV6-2 and TRBV6-3, those segments were excluded. A further reported finding was that TCR beta sequences accurately predicted the HLA-A and HLA-B alleles for most subjects in the first cohort. Correlated functional status among segregating V segments might reflect linkage disequilibrium, but an unknown experimental factor could not be ruled out. Most TCR sequences were seen in very few donors, while some public TCRs were found in many individuals. A group of highly shared sequence variants was considered likely to be a technical artifact of the sequencing pipeline. The only immune exposure information available for the cohort was CMV serostatus. The study gave a list of about 150 TCR beta chains associated with cytomegalovirus.

This clonotype was obtained from a woman aged 50 to 60 in good health and CMV-seronegative. The sample taken for sequencing was PBMCs. The V and J segments used are TRBV29-1 and TRBJ2-1; 11 bases in the junction line up with TRBD2. The bases are TGCAGCGTTGGAGGTAGCGGGAGGGGGTCCTACAATGAGCAGTTCTTC. It specifies CSVGGSGRGSYNEQFF.